The present T cell receptor (beta chain) was sequenced within a study of response to subunit inactivated influenza vaccine. General study points: Authors suggested that a seasonal influenza vaccination recruits few new T cells each time.

Per germline, CDR1 SGHVS and CDR2 FNYEAQ. Unmatched junction bases numbered 8, after V lost 0 bases and J lost 5 bases. The CDR3 covers 16 residues. TCRdb re-derived calls from the RT-PCR reads in MiXCR, one entry per CDR3 protein. The sample shows fewer than 700,000 distinct CDR3 sequences, 10% to 15% of them seen only once. Concerning this clonotype itself: No antigen is known for it.

The starting material was PBMCs from blood, obtained roughly 48 days after vaccination. This clonotype was sampled from a man aged 45-65 years who received an inactivated influenza vaccine. The chain is built from TRBV7-6 and TRBJ2-5, with TRBD1 matching over 8 bases. The DNA of the CDR3 is TGTGCCAGCAGCTTAGCCCCGGGACAGGAGTGGGAGACCCAGTACTTC. As protein: CASSLAPGQEWETQYF.